One and the same sample provided the 14 T cell receptor beta chains below, sequenced in a study of early T cells in non-severe SARS-CoV-2 infection. One entry per CDR3 protein, called by TCRdb with MiXCR from the 5' RACE reads. Of some 46,000 distinct CDR3 sequences listed, around 5.7% are singletons. The sample comprised whole blood. The source of these receptors is an adult who was a healthcare worker with PCR-confirmed SARS-CoV-2 infection or an uninfected control (not recorded which).

This clonotype was seen many times. The CDR3 DNA sequence: TGTGCCAGCAGCTTAGGAAGGGGCTTCTACAATGAGCAGTTCTTC. Its translation is CASSLGRGFYNEQFF. This chain links TRBV7-9 with TRBJ2-1; weak D call: TRBD1 (5 bases). V shed 1 base and J shed 3 bases, with 10 bases lying between them. This CDR3 has 15 residues. Germline CDR1 is SEHNR and CDR2 is FQNEAQ (reference sequence).

This clonotype was seen at least ten times. This chain uses TRBV20-1 with TRBJ2-7; the match to TRBD2 covers 7 bases. This CDR3 is 12 amino acids long. Germline CDR1 and CDR2: DFQATT and SNEGSKA (reference sequence). V shed 6 bases, J shed 5 bases, and the junction held 7 bases outside the gene matches. CDR3 protein: CSATGGSNEQYF. The CDR3 DNA sequence: TGCAGTGCCACCGGGGGGTCTAACGAGCAGTACTTC.

This chain joins TRBV7-9 and TRBJ2-4, with D possibly matching TRBD1 (7 bases). Deletions cut 6 bases from V and 6 bases from J, with 12 bases between. The CDR3 totals 13 residues. Germline V gene sequence: CDR1 SEHNR, CDR2 FQNEAQ (reference sequence). CDR3 bases: TGTGCCAGCAGGCGGGACAGAGGAAACATTCAGTACTTC. Amino acid sequence: CASRRDRGNIQYF.

This clonotype has a handful of counts. This rearrangement joins TRBV11-2 to TRBJ2-1; 9 positions match TRBD1. In germline, CDR1 is SGHAT, CDR2 FQNNGV. With V trimmed by 6 bases and J by 5 bases, 11 bases remained unmatched. The CDR3 totals 16 residues. This CDR3 reads CASRPNAGTGHNEQFF. The CDR3 DNA sequence: TGTGCCAGCAGGCCAAACGCCGGGACAGGGCACAATGAGCAGTTCTTC.

This clonotype was observed many times. V and J are TRBV19 and TRBJ2-3; D possibly matches TRBD1 or TRBD2 (6 bases each). V was clipped by 5 bases and J by 2 bases, with 14 bases between them. The CDR3 is made up of 15 amino acids. CDR1 is LNHDA, CDR2 SQIVND, per germline (reference sequence). CDR3 residues: CASSPLGGLTDTQYF. CDR3 nucleotide sequence: TGTGCCAGTAGTCCCCTCGGGGGCCTCACAGATACGCAGTATTTT.

This clonotype showed up many times. V usage is TRBV3-1 and J usage is TRBJ2-4; D could derive from TRBD1 or TRBD2 (5 bases each). Deletions cut 3 bases from V and 6 bases from J, with 15 bases between. In germline, CDR1 is LGHDT, CDR2 YNNKEL (reference sequence). There are 15 residues in the CDR3. In nucleotides, the CDR3 is TGTGCCAGCAGCCAGGGACGGGGTGGGCCAAACATTCAGTACTTC. Its protein product is CASSQGRGGPNIQYF.

This clonotype was recorded at least ten times. This chain connects TRBV28 to TRBJ1-5; D gene unclear. The CDR3 totals 15 residues. The V and J ends lost 5 bases and 0 bases respectively, with 11 bases between them. CDR1 is MDHEN, CDR2 SYDVKM, per germline. CDR3 DNA sequence: TGTGCCAGCAGTCTAGAGGGAATTAGCAATCAGCCCCAGCATTTT. This translates into CASSLEGISNQPQHF.

The chain uses TRBV2 and TRBJ2-2, with TRBD1 identical over 10 bases. CDR3 length equals 15 residues. Germline V gene lookup returns CDR1 SNHLY and CDR2 FYNNEI. Germline trimming cut 6 bases from V and 7 bases from J; bases unmatched to any gene: 8. For the CDR3, the DNA is TGTGCCAGCAGACCATTAGGGACAGGGGTCGGGGAGCTGTTTTTT. It encodes CASRPLGTGVGELFF.

At least ten counts were recorded for this clonotype. The CDR3 reads CASRKGTGVLNTEAFF. The CDR3 region has the DNA TGTGCCAGCAGGAAAGGGACAGGGGTATTGAACACTGAAGCTTTCTTT. This chain uses TRBV6-1 with TRBJ1-1, with 10 bases identical to TRBD1. This CDR3 contains 16 residues. J lost 0 bases, V lost 6 bases, and 7 bases had no gene match. The germline V gene has CDR1 MNHNS and CDR2 SASEGT.

The chain employs TRBV12-5 and TRBJ1-2; 9 nucleotides match TRBD1. Germline-derived CDR1 and CDR2 are LGHNT and FRNRAP. The CDR3 spans 14 residues. The trim removed 9 bases at V and 2 bases at J, leaving 7 bases unmatched. The CDR3 protein is CASGYRGLNYGYTF. DNA of the CDR3: TGTGCTAGCGGATACAGGGGGCTAAACTATGGCTACACCTTC.

This clonotype was seen a handful of times. A read error may account for a junction end that differs from germline. The genes are TRBV11-2 and TRBJ2-2, with 7 bases matching TRBD1. Germline assignment: CDR1 SGHAT and CDR2 FQNNGV. CDR3 length: 14 amino acids. DNA for the CDR3: TGTGCCAGCAGTTTGGGACAGATTACCGGAGAGCTGTTTTTT. Protein product: CASSLGQITGELFF.

The V call is TRBV6-6, the J call TRBJ2-2; D uncertain. The germline V gene has CDR1 MNHNY and CDR2 SVGAGI (reference sequence). The CDR3 extends over 18 amino acids. The V end was cut by 6 bases, the J end by 1 base, with 21 bases between. CDR3 region: CASSVVITAVRNTGELFF. CDR3 nucleotides: TGTGCCAGCAGCGTGGTAATCACAGCAGTGAGGAACACCGGGGAGCTGTTTTTT.

This clonotype was seen ten or more times. The CDR3 DNA reads as TGTGCCAGCACCCGTGGGCCGGGCCTCAATCAGCCCCAGCATTTT. Its protein product is CASTRGPGLNQPQHF. The rearrangement joins TRBV5-6 to TRBJ1-5; D unclear. The CDR3 runs 15 residues. Per the germline V gene, CDR1 is SGHDT and CDR2 is YYEEEE. V lost 6 bases and J 3 bases, leaving 16 bases between the germline ends.

This clonotype was detected ten times or more. The CDR3 DNA reads TGCAGTGCTAGACCTCGGGTCCGGGACAGGACAGATACGCAGTATTTT. It encodes CSARPRVRDRTDTQYF. This sequence joins TRBV20-1 and TRBJ2-3, with TRBD1 matching over 8 bases. The CDR3 length is 16 residues. With 2 bases clipped from V and 3 bases from J, the junction kept 10 bases outside the gene matches. Germline-derived CDR1 and CDR2 are DFQATT and SNEGSKA (reference sequence).